This section outlines one TCR beta chain sequence together with its context. The target antigen is unknown. The record originates from a study of T cell responses to AZD1222 COVID-19 vaccine. Study in general: Researchers grouped second doses given at about 4 or about 12 weeks into one pool. Study-wide points: In all cases, repertoires were sampled only after the peak T cell response. Clonal diversity may have been underestimated in mostly white British donors. Once two AZD1222 doses were given, Spike-specific TCR breadth and depth went up.

Trimming removed 1 base at V and 0 bases at J, with 7 bases between. Germline CDR1 is SGHRS and CDR2 is YFSETQ. The CDR3 loop spans 14 amino acids. The table came from immunoSEQ multiplex PCR; TCRdb's copy has only in-frame clones and leaves some out. The table has about 55,000 clones, 89% seen once. V and J are TRBV5-1 and TRBJ1-2; D gene ambiguous. The TCR originated in an adult in good health. Sequencing was performed on peripheral blood, taken on day 0 of AZD1222 vaccination. The CDR3 spells CASSLMGTNYGYTF. Written as DNA, the CDR3 is TGCGCCAGCAGCTTGATGGGAACTAACTATGGCTACACCTTC.